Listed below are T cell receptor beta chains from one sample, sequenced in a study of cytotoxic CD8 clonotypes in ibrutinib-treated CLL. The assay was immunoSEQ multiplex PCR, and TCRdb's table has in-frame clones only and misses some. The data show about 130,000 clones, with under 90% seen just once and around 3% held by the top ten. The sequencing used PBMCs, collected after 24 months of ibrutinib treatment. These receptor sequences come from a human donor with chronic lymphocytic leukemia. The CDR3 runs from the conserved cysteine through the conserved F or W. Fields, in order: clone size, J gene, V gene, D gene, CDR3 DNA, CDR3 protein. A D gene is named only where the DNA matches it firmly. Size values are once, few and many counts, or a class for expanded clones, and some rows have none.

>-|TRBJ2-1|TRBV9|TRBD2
TGTGCCAGCAGCGGAAGACTAGCGGAGAACTCCTACAATGAGCAGTTCTTC
CASSGRLAENSYNEQFF
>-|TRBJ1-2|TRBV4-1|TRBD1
TGCGCCAGCAGCCAAGGACAGGGGACTTATGGCTACACCTTC
CASSQGQGTYGYTF
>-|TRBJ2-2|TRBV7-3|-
TGTGCCAGCAGCCGCGCGGGGACCGGGGAGCTGTTTTTT
CASSRAGTGELFF
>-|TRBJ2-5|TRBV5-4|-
TGTGCCAGCAGCTTGGGGGGCGTCCTGGGGGAGACCCAGTACTTC
CASSLGGVLGETQYF
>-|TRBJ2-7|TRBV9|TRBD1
TGTGCCAGCAGCGAAAGGCCAGGGGGCTACGAGCAGTACTTC
CASSERPGGYEQYF
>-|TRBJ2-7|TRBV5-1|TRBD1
TGCGCCAGCAGCTCGCAGGGGGTTGTGCGGGAGCAGTACTTC
CASSSQGVVREQYF
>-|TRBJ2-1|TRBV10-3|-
TGTGCCATCACGAACCCCGAAACCGACAATGAGCAGTTCTTC
CAITNPETDNEQFF
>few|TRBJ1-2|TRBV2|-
TGTGCCAGCAGCCGGGAGACTTATGGCTACACCTTC
CASSRETYGYTF
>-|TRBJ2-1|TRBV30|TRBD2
TGTGCCTGGAGGGCCATCGGGACTAGCGGGAGGGATGAGCAGTTCTTC
CAWRAIGTSGRDEQFF
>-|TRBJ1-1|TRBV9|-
TGTGCCAGCAGCGGTGTTGCGATGAACACTGAAGCTTTCTTT
CASSGVAMNTEAFF
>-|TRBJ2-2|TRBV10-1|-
TGCGCCAGCAAACCAGGGATCCGGGACACCGGGGAGCTGTTTTTT
CASKPGIRDTGELFF
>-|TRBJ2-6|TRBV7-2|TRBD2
TGTGCCAGCAGCGGGGGAGGGGCAGCGCGACTCTCTGGGGCCAACGTCCTGACTTTC
CASSGGGAARLSGANVLTF
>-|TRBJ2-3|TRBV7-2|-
TGTGCCAGCAGCCGATGGTCGGGTACGCAGTATTTT
CASSRWSGTQYF
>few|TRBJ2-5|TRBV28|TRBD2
TGTGCCAGCAGTTTATTCGGGACAGCGGGGGGGCCTGAGACCCAGTACTTC
CASSLFGTAGGPETQYF
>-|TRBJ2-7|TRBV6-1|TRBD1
TGTGCCAGCGGGTATGTGGACAGGGGCTACGAGCAGTACTTC
CASGYVDRGYEQYF
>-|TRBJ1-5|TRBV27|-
TGTGCCAGCAAGGGGAATCAGCCCCAGCATTTT
CASKGNQPQHF
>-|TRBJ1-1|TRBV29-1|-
TGCAGCGTTGAAGGTCGGCGGCGCAATCTCCCCCTTGAAGCTTTCTTT
CSVEGRRRNLPLEAFF
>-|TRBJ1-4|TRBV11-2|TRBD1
TGTGCCAGCAGCTTAGGGGGACAGGAGCAGGAAAAACTGTTTTTT
CASSLGGQEQEKLFF
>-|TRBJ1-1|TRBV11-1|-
TGTGCCAGCAGCTTAGGTGGCAGACGAGGCACTGAAGCTTTCTTT
CASSLGGRRGTEAFF
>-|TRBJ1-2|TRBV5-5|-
TGTGCCAGCTCGGGTCCGATGATCTATGGCTACACCTTC
CASSGPMIYGYTF
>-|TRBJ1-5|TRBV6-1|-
TGTGCCAGCAGTGAACGGGCGGGGGGGCGCGGCAATCAGCCCCAGCATTTT
CASSERAGGRGNQPQHF
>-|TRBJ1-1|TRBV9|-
TGTGCCAGCAGCGTAGAAGGCAGAGAAGCTTTCTTT
CASSVEGREAFF
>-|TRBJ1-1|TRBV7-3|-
TGTGCCAGCAGCTTAACAGGGGATGGGAACACTGAAGCTTTCTTT
CASSLTGDGNTEAFF
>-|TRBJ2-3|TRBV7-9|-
TGTGCCAGCAGTCGGTTCCGAGGGGCAACAGATACGCAGTATTTT
CASSRFRGATDTQYF
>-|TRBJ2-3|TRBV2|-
TGTGCCAGCAGTGATCAGGACGGTCCCACAGATACGCAGTATTTT
CASSDQDGPTDTQYF
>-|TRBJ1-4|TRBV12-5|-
TGTGCTAGTGGGACGGGGGGGCGAGGTACTAATGAAAAACTGTTTTTT
CASGTGGRGTNEKLFF
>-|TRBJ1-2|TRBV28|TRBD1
TGTGCCAGCAGTGAGGACAGGGGTAACTATGGCTACACCTTC
CASSEDRGNYGYTF
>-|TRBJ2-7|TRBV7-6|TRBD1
TGTGCCAGCAGCTCCGGGACAGGTAACTACGAGCAGTACTTC
CASSSGTGNYEQYF
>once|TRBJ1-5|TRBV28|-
TGTGCCAGCAGTTTATTATCATCGGGGGTGGGCGATCAGCCCCAGCATTTT
CASSLLSSGVGDQPQHF
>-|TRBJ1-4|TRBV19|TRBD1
TGTGCCAGTAGCAGCAGGGGGGGTGACCCCAATGAAAAACTGTTTTTT
CASSSRGGDPNEKLFF
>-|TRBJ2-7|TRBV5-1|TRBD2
TGCGCCAGCAGCTTGGTTAGCGGGAGCTCCTACGAGCAGTACTTC
CASSLVSGSSYEQYF
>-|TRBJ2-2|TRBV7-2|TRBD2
TGTGCCAGCAGCCTATTAGCGGGGGGGCTGGGCACCGGGGAGCTGTTTTTT
CASSLLAGGLGTGELFF
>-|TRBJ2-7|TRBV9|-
TGTGCCAGCAGCGTAGTCGGGGGAGGCGAGCAGTACTTC
CASSVVGGGEQYF
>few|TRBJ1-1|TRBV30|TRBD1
TGTGCCTGGGCAGGGACAGGGGAAAAGATGAACACTGAAGCTTTCTTT
CAWAGTGEKMNTEAFF
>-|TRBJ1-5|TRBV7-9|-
TGTGCCAGCAGCTTAACTGGTTTCGGCAATCAGCCCCAGCATTTT
CASSLTGFGNQPQHF
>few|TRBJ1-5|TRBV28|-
TGTGCCAGCAGTTTAGACTATGGCAATCAGCCCCAGCATTTT
CASSLDYGNQPQHF
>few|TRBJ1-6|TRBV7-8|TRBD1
TGTGCCAGCAGCTTCAGGGGGCGCGGGGATTCACCCCTCCACTTT
CASSFRGRGDSPLHF
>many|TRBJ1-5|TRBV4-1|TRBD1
TGCGCCAGCAGCCGGACAGGGATCGAGCAGCCCCAGCATTTT
CASSRTGIEQPQHF
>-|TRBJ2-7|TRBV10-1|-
TGCGCCAGCAGTGACCCCGGGGATTACGAGCAGTACTTC
CASSDPGDYEQYF
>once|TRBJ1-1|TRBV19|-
TGTGCCATTTCAGACAGATACACTGAAGCTTTCTTT
CAISDRYTEAFF
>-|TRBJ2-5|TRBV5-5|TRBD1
TGTGCCAGCAGCTTGGGTACCGGGACAGGGGGTCAAGAGACCCAGTACTTC
CASSLGTGTGGQETQYF
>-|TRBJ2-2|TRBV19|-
TGTGCCAGTAGTACAGGGGTGGACACCGGGGAGCTGTTTTTT
CASSTGVDTGELFF
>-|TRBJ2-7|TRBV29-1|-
TGCAGCGTCGAACCCCTATCAGGGGACGAGCAGTACTTC
CSVEPLSGDEQYF
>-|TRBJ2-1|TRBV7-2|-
TGTGCCAGCAGCTACGGAGGGGGGCAGTTCTTC
CASSYGGGQFF
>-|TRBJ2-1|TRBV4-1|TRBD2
TGCGCCAGCAGCCGACTAGCGGGGGGGAATGAGCAGTTCTTC
CASSRLAGGNEQFF